The rows below give T cell receptor beta chains drawn from one sample of a study of cytotoxic CD8 clonotypes in ibrutinib-treated CLL. The method was immunoSEQ multiplex PCR; TCRdb's version includes in-frame clones alone and lacks a portion of them. Of around 330,000 clones listed, 67% are singletons. This specimen was PBMCs, taken after 36 months of ibrutinib treatment. These receptor sequences come from a human donor with chronic lymphocytic leukemia. The CDR3 runs from the conserved cysteine through the conserved F or W.

J: TRBJ1-1; V: TRBV29-1; CDR3: CSVVSRSRTEAFF
J: TRBJ2-7; V: TRBV18; CDR3: CASSYTGGSEQYF
J: TRBJ2-5; V: TRBV5-1; CDR3: CASSLDPGRETQYF
J: TRBJ2-1; V: TRBV6-1; CDR3: CASSGIGTGRANEQFF
J: TRBJ1-1; V: TRBV6-5; CDR3: CASSYSDSLEAFF
J: TRBJ1-4; V: TRBV4-1; CDR3: CASRGGGVANEKLFF
J: TRBJ2-3; V: TRBV29-1; CDR3: CSVEGGVAGVYDTQYF
J: TRBJ1-1; V: TRBV9; CDR3: CASSTYTEAFF
J: TRBJ2-1; V: TRBV6-5; CDR3: CASRTSGSLYNEQFF
J: TRBJ1-5; V: TRBV11-2; CDR3: CASSLDRETASNQPQHF
J: TRBJ1-2; V: TRBV10-3; CDR3: CAAGQSNYGYTF
J: TRBJ1-6; V: TRBV10-2; CDR3: CASSSLGPTNSPLHF